The 5 T cell receptor beta chains below all came from one sample that was sequenced in a study of response to subunit inactivated influenza vaccine (dated by TCRdb to the late 2010s). The method behind the library was RT-PCR. The sequencer was an Illumina HiSeq 2500. The raw public data were reprocessed by TCRdb itself: fastp quality trimming at Q25, MiXCR clonotype calling, in-frame beta chains only. When rows share a CDR3 protein, they turn into one entry using the most common DNA and genes. This sample has about half a million distinct CDR3 sequences in its table, and about 25% of those were observed once. Approximately 2% of the sample comes from the top ten. Sequencing used CD4+ T cells sorted from PBMCs, obtained 4 to 6 days after vaccination. These receptor sequences come from a man aged 45 to 65 who received an inactivated influenza vaccine. Donor details come from another sample of the same person, matched by shared clones.

V gene TRBV24-1 combines with J gene TRBJ2-1; no definite D call. From germline, CDR1 is KGHDR and CDR2 SFDVKD. The V gene lost 2 bases and the J gene lost 0 bases, with 16 bases spanning the gap. The CDR3 runs to 18 residues. CDR3 coding DNA: TGTGCCACCAGTGATTCCTCGTGGCGCCAGAGCTCCTACAATGAGCAGTTCTTC. Protein sequence: CATSDSSWRQSSYNEQFF.

The rearrangement uses TRBV4-1 and TRBJ2-5; D might be TRBD2 (5 bases). The CDR3 totals 13 residues. The ends were cut back, 1 base at V and 4 bases at J, with 7 bases in the middle. The germline V gene encodes CDR1 MGHRA and CDR2 YSYEKL. The CDR3 region has the DNA TGCGCCAGCAGCCAAGTTCGGGGAGAGACCCAGTACTTC. Translating gives CASSQVRGETQYF.

Only a few counts were recorded for this clonotype. This chain joins TRBV20-1 and TRBJ2-1, with D perhaps assigned TRBD1 or TRBD2 (5 bases each). V was pared by 5 bases and J by 0 bases, with 20 bases between. Per the germline V gene, CDR1 is DFQATT and CDR2 is SNEGSKA (reference sequence). This CDR3 has 17 residues. CDR3 sequence: CSAQDLTVGTSYNEQFF. Here the CDR3 DNA reads TGCAGTGCTCAAGATCTGACGGTAGGGACCTCCTACAATGAGCAGTTCTTC.

This clonotype has only a few counts. This sequence joins TRBV6-2 or TRBV6-3 and TRBJ2-3, with 12 bases lining up with TRBD2. CDR3 length: 18 residues. Per germline, CDR1 MNHEY and CDR2 SVGEGT. V gave up 6 bases and J gave up 3 bases; unmatched junction bases: 13. CDR3 nucleotides: TGTGCCAGCAGCGGGTTACTTCCGACTAGCGGGAGTACAGATACGCAGTATTTT. Its translation: CASSGLLPTSGSTDTQYF.

This chain's CDR3 is CSARDPGRYTEAFF. In nucleotides, the CDR3 is TGCAGTGCTAGAGACCCGGGACGCTACACTGAAGCTTTCTTT. The gene calls are TRBV20-1 and TRBJ1-1, with D possibly TRBD1 on 5 matching bases. The CDR3 totals 14 residues. Germline loops: CDR1 DFQATT, CDR2 SNEGSKA (reference sequence). Trimming cost V 0 bases and J 3 bases, with 11 bases left between them.